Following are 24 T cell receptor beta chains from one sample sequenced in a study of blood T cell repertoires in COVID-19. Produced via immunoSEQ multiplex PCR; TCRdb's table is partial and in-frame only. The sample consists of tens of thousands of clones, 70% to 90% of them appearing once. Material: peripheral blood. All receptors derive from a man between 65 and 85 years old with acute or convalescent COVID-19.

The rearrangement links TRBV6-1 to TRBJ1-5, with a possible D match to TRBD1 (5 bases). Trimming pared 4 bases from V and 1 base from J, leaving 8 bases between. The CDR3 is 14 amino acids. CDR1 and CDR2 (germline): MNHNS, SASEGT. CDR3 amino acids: CASSVRQSNQPQHF. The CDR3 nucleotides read TGTGCCAGCAGTGTCCGACAGAGCAATCAGCCCCAGCATTTT.

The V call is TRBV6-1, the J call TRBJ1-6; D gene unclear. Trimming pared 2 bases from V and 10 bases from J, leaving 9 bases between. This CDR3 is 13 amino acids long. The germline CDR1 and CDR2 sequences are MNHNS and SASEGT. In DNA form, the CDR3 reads TGTGCCAGCAGTGAAAAGGGAGGGTCACCCCTCCACTTT. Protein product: CASSEKGGSPLHF.

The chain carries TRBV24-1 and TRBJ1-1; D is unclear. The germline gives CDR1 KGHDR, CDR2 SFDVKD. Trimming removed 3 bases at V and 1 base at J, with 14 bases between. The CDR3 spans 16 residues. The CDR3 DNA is TGTGCCACCAGTGATCTCCCGTCGGGTAAGAACACTGAAGCTTTCTTT. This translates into CATSDLPSGKNTEAFF.

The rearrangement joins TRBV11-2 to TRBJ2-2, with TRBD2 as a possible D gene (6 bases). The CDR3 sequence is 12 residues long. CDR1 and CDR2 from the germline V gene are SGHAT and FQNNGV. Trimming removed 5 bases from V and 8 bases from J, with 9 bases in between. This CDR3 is CASSRREGELFF. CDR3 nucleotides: TGTGCCAGCAGCCGCCGGGAGGGGGAGCTGTTTTTT.

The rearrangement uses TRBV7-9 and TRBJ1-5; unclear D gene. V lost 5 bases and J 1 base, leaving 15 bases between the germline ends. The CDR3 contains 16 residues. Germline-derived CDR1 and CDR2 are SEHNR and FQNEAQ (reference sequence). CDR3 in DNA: TGTGCCAGCAGCCCACAAGAGGCTGGGAGCAATCAGCCCCAGCATTTT. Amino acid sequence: CASSPQEAGSNQPQHF.

CDR3: CASSILAGELFF. The CDR3 coding sequence is TGTGCCAGCAGCATCCTAGCCGGGGAGCTGTTTTTT. The chain is built from TRBV21-1 and TRBJ2-2; the DNA was not compared with TRBD2, the D call given in the table. TRBV21-1 is an annotated pseudogene. The CDR3 has 12 residues.

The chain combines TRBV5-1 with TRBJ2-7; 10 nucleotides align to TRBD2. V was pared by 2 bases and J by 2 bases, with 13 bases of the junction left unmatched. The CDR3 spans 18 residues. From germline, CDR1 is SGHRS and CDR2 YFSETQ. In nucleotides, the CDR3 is TGCGCCAGCAGCTTAACCTTTAGCGGGGGGAATTACCCCTACGAGCAGTACTTC. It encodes CASSLTFSGGNYPYEQYF.

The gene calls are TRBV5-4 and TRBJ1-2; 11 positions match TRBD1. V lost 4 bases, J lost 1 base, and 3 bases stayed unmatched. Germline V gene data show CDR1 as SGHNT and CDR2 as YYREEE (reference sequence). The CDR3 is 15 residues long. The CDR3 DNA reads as TGTGCCAGCAGCCCCGGGACAGGGGGTAACTATGGCTACACCTTC. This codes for CASSPGTGGNYGYTF.

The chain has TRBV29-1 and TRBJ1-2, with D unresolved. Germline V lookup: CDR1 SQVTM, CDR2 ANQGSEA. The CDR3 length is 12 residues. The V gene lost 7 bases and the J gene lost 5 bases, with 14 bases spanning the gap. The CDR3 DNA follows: TGCAGCGGCCGGGATTCCCTTTATGGCTACACCTTC. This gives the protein CSGRDSLYGYTF.

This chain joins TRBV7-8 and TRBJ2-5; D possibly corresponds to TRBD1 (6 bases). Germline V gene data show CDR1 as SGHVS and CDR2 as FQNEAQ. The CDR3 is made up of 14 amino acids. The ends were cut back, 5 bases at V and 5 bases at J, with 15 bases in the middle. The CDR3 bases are TGTGCCAGCAGCCCGAGGACCCAGGGGGAGACCCAGTACTTC. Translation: CASSPRTQGETQYF.

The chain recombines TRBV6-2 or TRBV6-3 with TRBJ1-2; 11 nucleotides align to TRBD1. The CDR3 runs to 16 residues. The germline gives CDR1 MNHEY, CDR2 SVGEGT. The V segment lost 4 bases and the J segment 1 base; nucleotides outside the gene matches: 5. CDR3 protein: CASSSPDRGRNYGYTF. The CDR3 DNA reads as TGTGCCAGCAGTTCCCCGGACAGGGGGCGTAACTATGGCTACACCTTC.

The CDR3 here is CAWSVGQGRSIQYF. CDR3 sequence (DNA): TGTGCCTGGAGTGTAGGGCAGGGCAGGAGCATTCAGTACTTC. The chain recombines TRBV30 with TRBJ2-4; weak D call: TRBD1 (5 bases). Germline CDR1 GTSNPN, CDR2 SVGIG (reference sequence). The CDR3 totals 14 residues. Between the trimmed V and J ends, which lost 0 bases and 9 bases, there was a span of 15 bases.

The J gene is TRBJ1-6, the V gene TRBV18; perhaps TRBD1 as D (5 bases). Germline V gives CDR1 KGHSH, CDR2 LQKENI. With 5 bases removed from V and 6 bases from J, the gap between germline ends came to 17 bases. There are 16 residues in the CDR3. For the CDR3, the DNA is TGTGCCAGCTCATCTGTACCAGGGCAGAGTAATTCACCCCTCCACTTT. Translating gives CASSSVPGQSNSPLHF.

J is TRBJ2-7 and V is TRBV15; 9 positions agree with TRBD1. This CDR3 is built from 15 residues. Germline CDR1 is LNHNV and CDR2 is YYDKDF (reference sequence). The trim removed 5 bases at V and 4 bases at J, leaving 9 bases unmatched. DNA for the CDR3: TGTGCCACCAGCGTCGGGGACAGGGCACAGTACGAGCAGTACTTC. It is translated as CATSVGDRAQYEQYF.

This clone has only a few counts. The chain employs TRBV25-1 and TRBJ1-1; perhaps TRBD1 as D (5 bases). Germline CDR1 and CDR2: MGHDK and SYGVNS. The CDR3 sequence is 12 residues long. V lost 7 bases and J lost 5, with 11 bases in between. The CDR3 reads CASTNKGTEAFF. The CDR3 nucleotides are TGTGCCAGCACCAACAAGGGGACTGAAGCTTTCTTT.

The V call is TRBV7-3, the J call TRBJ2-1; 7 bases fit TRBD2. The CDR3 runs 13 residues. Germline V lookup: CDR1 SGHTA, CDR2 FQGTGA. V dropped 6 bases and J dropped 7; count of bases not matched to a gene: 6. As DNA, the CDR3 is TGTGCCAGCAGTTCACTAGCGCGTAATGAGCAGTTCTTC. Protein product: CASSSLARNEQFF.

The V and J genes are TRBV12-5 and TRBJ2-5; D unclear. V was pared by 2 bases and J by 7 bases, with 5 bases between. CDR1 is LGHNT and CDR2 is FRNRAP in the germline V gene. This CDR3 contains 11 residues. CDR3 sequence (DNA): TGTGCTAGTGGTTTGACCGGGACCCAGTACTTC. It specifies CASGLTGTQYF.

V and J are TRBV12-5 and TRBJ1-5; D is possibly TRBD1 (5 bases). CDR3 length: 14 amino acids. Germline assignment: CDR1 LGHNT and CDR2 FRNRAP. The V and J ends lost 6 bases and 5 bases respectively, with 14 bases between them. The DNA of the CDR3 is TGTGCTAGTGGACCACAGGAGCCGCATCAGCCCCAGCATTTT. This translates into CASGPQEPHQPQHF.

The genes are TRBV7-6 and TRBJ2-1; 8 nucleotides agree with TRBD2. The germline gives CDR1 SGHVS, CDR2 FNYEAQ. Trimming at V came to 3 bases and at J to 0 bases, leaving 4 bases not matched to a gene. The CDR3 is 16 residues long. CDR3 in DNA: TGTGCCAGCAGCTTGGTGAGCGGGAGCTCCTACAATGAGCAGTTCTTC. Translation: CASSLVSGSSYNEQFF.

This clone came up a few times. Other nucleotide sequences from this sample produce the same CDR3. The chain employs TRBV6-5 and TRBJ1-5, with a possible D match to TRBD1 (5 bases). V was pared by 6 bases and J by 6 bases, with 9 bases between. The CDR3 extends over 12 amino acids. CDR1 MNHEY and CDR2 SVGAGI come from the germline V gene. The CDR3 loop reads CASSREFQPQHF. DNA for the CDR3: TGTGCCAGCAGCAGGGAATTTCAGCCCCAGCATTTT.

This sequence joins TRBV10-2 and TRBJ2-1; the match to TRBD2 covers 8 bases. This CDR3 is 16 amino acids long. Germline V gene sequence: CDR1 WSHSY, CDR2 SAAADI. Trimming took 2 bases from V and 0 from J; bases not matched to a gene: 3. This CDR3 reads CASSESGSLSYNEQFF. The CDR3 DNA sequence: TGCGCCAGCAGTGAGAGCGGGAGCCTCTCCTACAATGAGCAGTTCTTC.

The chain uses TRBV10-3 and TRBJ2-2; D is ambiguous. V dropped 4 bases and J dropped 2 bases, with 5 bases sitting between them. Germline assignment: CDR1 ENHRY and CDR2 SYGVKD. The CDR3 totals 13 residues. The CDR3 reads CAISGGNTGELFF. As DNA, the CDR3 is TGTGCCATCAGTGGAGGAAACACCGGGGAGCTGTTTTTT.

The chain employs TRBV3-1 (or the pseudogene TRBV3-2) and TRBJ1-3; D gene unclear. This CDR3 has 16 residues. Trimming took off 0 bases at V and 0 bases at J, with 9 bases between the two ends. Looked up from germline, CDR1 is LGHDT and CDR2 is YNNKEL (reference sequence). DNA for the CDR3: TGTGCCAGCAGCCAAGATCGGTCGGGCTCTGGAAACACCATATATTTT. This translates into CASSQDRSGSGNTIYF.

The CDR3 bases are TGTGCCAGTGCTGGGAGGACTAGCGCGTACAATGAGCAGTTCTTC. It specifies CASAGRTSAYNEQFF. The gene calls are TRBV19 and TRBJ2-1; 9 positions agree with TRBD2. The CDR3 covers 15 residues. Per germline, CDR1 LNHDA and CDR2 SQIVND (reference sequence). V gave up 8 bases and J gave up 4 bases; unmatched junction bases: 9.